The sequence of this T cell receptor beta chain was determined in a study of blood T cells in healthy people across ages (dated by TCRdb to about 2015). Study-wide context: In model experiments, template switching captured about one uniquely barcoded TCR beta cDNA molecule for every two T cells. Donors were grouped into four age groups: young (average approximately 15 years), middle-aged (under 40), aged (around 56) and long-lived (approximately 78). Two additional independent replicas of 1 million unique cDNA reads from the same blood draw were analyzed for two donors (one aged 18 to 29 and one aged 80 or older). Using deep sequencing normalized with unique cDNA molecular identifiers, the study measured how TCR beta repertoire diversity changes with age. To avoid experimental bias, donors of different ages were spread randomly across the sequencing lanes.

Libraries were prepared through 5' RACE. Sequencing instrument: Illumina HiSeq 2500. A second PCR of about 6 to 11 cycles was run with a J-beta primer mix and a sample-barcoded 5' primer. A template-switch 5' adaptor carrying 12 random nucleotides introduced a unique molecular identifier onto each TCR beta cDNA molecule. At least 2.5 million CDR3-containing paired-end reads were obtained from each sample. First-strand cDNA was synthesized from all RNA with the Mint cDNA synthesis kit, primed by a TRBC-specific oligonucleotide. Following uracil-DNA glycosylase treatment, a first 18-cycle PCR with universal primers M1SS and BC2_uni_R was performed on all cDNA. The original pipeline was this. For normalization, 1 million high-quality reads were randomly selected from each sample, with every read carrying a distinct molecular identifier. Reads with shared molecular identifiers were discarded instead of being binned into consensus sequences. MiTCR, run with a Q25 quality threshold and the strictest error-elimination algorithm, handled CDR3 identification, clonotype clustering and error correction. A nonparametric unseen species model with Euler transformation was used to estimate a lower bound on total TCR beta diversity. TCRdb reanalyzed the raw reads on its own, using fastp at Q25 for trimming and MiXCR for clone calling, and kept in-frame beta chains. Every distinct CDR3 protein forms one entry, paired with its most common genes and DNA. The V and J calls were not made by the authors but by TCRdb's processing. Within this sample are 1.5 million to 1.9 million distinct CDR3 sequences, with approximately 43% of them counted one time only. The ten most abundant clones make up approximately 4% of the sample.

Trimming at the junction amounts to 4 bases on V and 0 bases on J, and the germline ends lie 9 bases apart. Measured from the cysteine to the phenylalanine, the CDR3 is 13 residues long. The entry retains the CDR3 DNA only, 39 bases that are in frame from base 1. Via the germline V gene (reference sequence), CDR1 is DFQATT and CDR2 SNEGSKA. This clonotype was counted between two and nine times. What this receptor recognizes is not known. Base qualities are not at hand, and no much larger clone is one base apart. Overall study outcomes, separate from this receptor: Compared with the aged group, the long-lived group had more naive CD4+ T cells, fewer expanded clones and increased TCR diversity, a pattern suggesting age selection. Estimates of total diversity from one million sequenced T cells were regarded as lower bounds and underestimates. Bulk unsorted PBMC profiling prevented conclusive comparison of naive and antigen-experienced compartments. The CMV infection status of donors was not known, potentially confounding age-related changes in expanded clonotypes. As age increased, observed TCR beta diversity per million T cells dropped in a roughly linear way, and a significant reduction was already evident by age 40. The percentage of naive T cells measured by flow cytometry correlated strongly with observed TCR beta diversity.

The donors were roughly 40 Caucasian individuals from Russia, aged 6 to 90 years, who were systemically healthy. Each donor gave approximately 9.3 milliliters of peripheral blood, collected into EDTA-treated Vacutainer tubes. PBMCs were isolated by Ficoll-Paque density-gradient centrifugation, with at least 6 million obtained per sample. Trizol reagent was used to extract total RNA from PBMCs, with at least 5.5 micrograms per sample. Naive CD45RAhigh/CD27high T cell percentages were measured by flow cytometry on a PBMC aliquot from every donor. The chain is assembled from TRBV20-1 and TRBJ1-2, with no reliable assignment of the D segment. The source of this sequence is a woman under 30 in good health. Sequenced: blood. The DNA sequence is TGCAGTGCTATGGTTGTTGCTAACTATGGCTACACCTTC. It translates as CSAMVVANYGYTF.